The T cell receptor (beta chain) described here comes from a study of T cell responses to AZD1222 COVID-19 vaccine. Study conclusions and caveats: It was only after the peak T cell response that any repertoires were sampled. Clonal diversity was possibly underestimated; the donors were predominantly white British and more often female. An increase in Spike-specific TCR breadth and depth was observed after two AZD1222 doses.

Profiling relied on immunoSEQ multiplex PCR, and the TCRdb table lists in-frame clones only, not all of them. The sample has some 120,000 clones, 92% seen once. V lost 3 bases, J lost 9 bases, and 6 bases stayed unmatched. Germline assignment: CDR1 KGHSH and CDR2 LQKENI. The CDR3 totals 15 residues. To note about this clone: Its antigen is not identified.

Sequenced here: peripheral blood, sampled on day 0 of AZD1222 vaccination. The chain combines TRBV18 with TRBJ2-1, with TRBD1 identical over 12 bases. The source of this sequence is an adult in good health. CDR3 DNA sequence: TGTGCCAGCTCACCGGGACAGGGGGCTAACTTTGAGCAGTTCTTC. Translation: CASSPGQGANFEQFF.